The 26 T cell receptor beta chains listed next were all sequenced from one sample in a study of cytomegalovirus exposure and HLA in healthy donors. Primers included in the PCR were 60 Vbeta and 13 Jbeta primers. Repertoires were generated with immunoSEQ multiplex PCR, while TCRdb's copy carries only in-frame clones and drops some. Of 170,000 or so clones detected, around four fifths appear once; the ten largest clones hold roughly 1.9%. Material: PBMCs. The receptors shown here come from a man younger than 35 in good health and CMV-seronegative.

The chain links TRBV6-5 to TRBJ1-2; no clear D. The V gene's germline CDR1 is MNHEY and CDR2 SVGAGI. This CDR3 is 13 amino acids long. V was shortened by 1 base and J by 4 bases, with 7 bases between the two germline ends. CDR3 in amino acids: CASSYLGSYGYTF. In DNA, the CDR3 is TGTGCCAGCAGTTACTTGGGCTCCTATGGCTACACCTTC.

This chain links TRBV19 with TRBJ2-5; 10 nucleotides agree with TRBD2. Trimming removed 4 bases from V and 5 bases from J; junction bases left unmatched: 13. Germline V gene sequence: CDR1 LNHDA, CDR2 SQIVND (reference sequence). This CDR3 comprises 17 residues. The CDR3 DNA reads TGTGCCAGTAGTAAGGGGCCTAGCGGGGGACCCCGGGAGACCCAGTACTTC. This codes for CASSKGPSGGPRETQYF.

V usage is TRBV2 and J usage is TRBJ1-5, with a weak D call TRBD1 (5 bases). V shed 5 bases and J shed 5 bases, with 13 bases lying between them. This CDR3 spans 14 amino acids. Germline loops: CDR1 SNHLY, CDR2 FYNNEI. The CDR3 sequence: CASSLIPGDQPQHF. Here the CDR3 DNA reads TGTGCCAGCAGTTTGATCCCGGGGGATCAGCCCCAGCATTTT.

The chain couples TRBV28 to TRBJ2-1; 9 nucleotides align to TRBD2. J gave up 3 bases and V 6 bases, and 3 bases lay outside the gene matches. Germline V gene data show CDR1 as MDHEN and CDR2 as SYDVKM. The CDR3 is 14 amino acids. CDR3 sequence reads: CASRLSGGYNEQFF. DNA for the CDR3: TGTGCCAGCAGGCTTAGCGGGGGCTACAATGAGCAGTTCTTC.

The chain joins TRBV6-6 to TRBJ1-5; 8 nucleotides align to TRBD1. V shed 2 bases and J 3 bases; nucleotides not matched to a gene: 6. Germline V gene data show CDR1 as MNHNY and CDR2 as SVGAGI (reference sequence). There are 16 residues in the CDR3. The CDR3: CASSYGQGQYNQPQHF. CDR3 coding DNA: TGTGCCAGCAGTTACGGACAGGGACAATACAATCAGCCCCAGCATTTT.

The sample holds a few counts of this clone. The chain has TRBV2 and TRBJ2-5; D remains ambiguous. Trimming shortened V by 6 bases and J by 2 bases, and 13 bases separated the two germline ends. This CDR3 comprises 14 residues. Germline lookup yields CDR1 SNHLY and CDR2 FYNNEI. Here the CDR3 reads CASRPTVNQETQYF. CDR3 coding DNA: TGTGCCAGCAGACCCACAGTCAATCAAGAGACCCAGTACTTC.

This sequence joins TRBV19 and TRBJ2-4; tentative D call: TRBD2 (6 bases). The CDR3 covers 13 residues. V lost 1 base, J lost 8 bases, and 9 bases lay in between. Looked up from germline, CDR1 is LNHDA and CDR2 is SQIVND (reference sequence). The CDR3 DNA is TGTGCCAGTAGTATAGCGGAGGGATACATTCAGTACTTC. Its protein is CASSIAEGYIQYF.

The chain combines TRBV6-1 with TRBJ2-3; 8 bases are a match to TRBD2. J was trimmed by 1 base and V by 4 bases; bases with no gene match: 4. CDR3 length: 15 amino acids. The germline CDR1 and CDR2 sequences are MNHNS and SASEGT. CDR3 amino acids: CASSGAGVGTDTQYF. The DNA for the CDR3 is TGTGCCAGCAGTGGAGCGGGAGTCGGCACAGATACGCAGTATTTT.

The gene calls are TRBV27 and TRBJ2-1; 9 nucleotides agree with TRBD2. The CDR3 totals 15 residues. Trimming cost V 5 bases and J 6 bases; bases outside gene matches: 8. Germline-derived CDR1 and CDR2 are MNHEY and SMNVEV (reference sequence). This CDR3 reads CASSALASGVNEQFF. The CDR3 nucleotides are TGTGCCAGCAGTGCCTTAGCTAGCGGGGTCAATGAGCAGTTCTTC.

This clone was found once. Other DNA sequences from this sample encode an identical CDR3 as well. J is TRBJ2-5 and V is TRBV20-1; D not resolved. There are 10 residues in the CDR3. CDR1 is DFQATT, CDR2 SNEGSKA, per germline (reference sequence). Trimming removed 6 bases at V and 5 bases at J, with 7 bases between. Written as DNA, the CDR3 is TGCAGTGCCACCGGGGAGACCCAGTACTTC. Translating gives CSATGETQYF.

V and J are TRBV18 and TRBJ2-7, with a weak D call TRBD2 (6 bases). The V and J ends lost 2 bases and 1 base respectively, with 15 bases between them. Germline values: CDR1 KGHSH, CDR2 LQKENI. The CDR3 contains 16 residues. The CDR3 is CASSPEAGTASYEQYF. CDR3 DNA sequence: TGTGCCAGCTCACCAGAAGCCGGGACTGCATCCTACGAGCAGTACTTC.

This rearrangement joins TRBV7-2 to TRBJ2-2; D possibly corresponds to TRBD2 (6 bases). The ends were cut back, 5 bases at V and 4 bases at J, with 14 bases in the middle. CDR1 and CDR2 (germline): SGHTA, FQGNSA. The CDR3 extends over 15 amino acids. The CDR3 coding sequence is TGTGCCAGCAGCCCCCGGCGGGGCGTCACCGGGGAGCTGTTTTTT. It encodes CASSPRRGVTGELFF.

The chain is built from TRBV6-1 and TRBJ1-4, with 8 bases lining up with TRBD1. Germline-derived CDR1 and CDR2 are MNHNS and SASEGT. V gave up 5 bases and J gave up 5 bases; unmatched junction bases: 4. The CDR3 consists of 14 residues. In DNA form, the CDR3 reads TGTGCCAGCAGTCCCCGGGACAGGAATGAAAAACTGTTTTTT. Translated: CASSPRDRNEKLFF.

The rearrangement links TRBV9 to TRBJ2-5; 9 bases fit TRBD1. J gave up 2 bases and V 5 bases, and 7 bases lay outside the gene matches. The CDR3 length is 15 residues. Per the germline V gene, CDR1 is SGDLS and CDR2 is YYNGEE. CDR3 sequence (DNA): TGTGCCAGCAGTCTAGACAGGGGGTCTCAAGAGACCCAGTACTTC. Residues: CASSLDRGSQETQYF. Together with reference TRBV9 and TRBJ2-5, the CDR3 gives the full variable domain: DSGVTQTPKHLITATGQRVTLRCSPRSGDLSVYWYQQSLDQGLQFLIQYYNGEERAKGNILERFSAQQFPDLHSELNLSSLELGDSALYFCASSLDRGSQETQYFGPGTRLLVL.

The V gene is TRBV7-3, the J gene TRBJ2-7; 7 bases line up with TRBD1. Per the germline V gene, CDR1 is SGHTA and CDR2 is FQGTGA. The CDR3 runs to 13 residues. With 5 bases clipped from V and 8 bases from J, the junction kept 9 bases outside the gene matches. For the CDR3, the DNA is TGTGCCAGCAGCACCACCCCACAGGGGCAGCAGTACTTC. Residues: CASSTTPQGQQYF.

The CDR3 spells CATSKRTSGSFPYNEQFF. The CDR3 DNA follows: TGTGCCACCAGCAAACGGACTAGCGGGAGTTTTCCCTACAATGAGCAGTTCTTC. This chain links TRBV15 with TRBJ2-1, with 13 nucleotides matching TRBD2. The J segment lost 2 bases and the V segment lost 4 bases, leaving 8 bases of the junction unmatched. The CDR3 runs to 18 residues. Germline V CDR1 and CDR2: LNHNV, YYDKDF (reference sequence).

The rearrangement joins TRBV19 to TRBJ2-3; no reliable D call. The germline V gene encodes CDR1 LNHDA and CDR2 SQIVND (reference sequence). CDR3 length: 15 residues. The ends were cut back, 4 bases at V and 0 bases at J, with 11 bases in the middle. The CDR3 sequence: CASSNRAASTDTQYF. The DNA of the CDR3 is TGTGCCAGTAGTAACCGCGCGGCTAGCACAGATACGCAGTATTTT.

V is TRBV27 and J is TRBJ2-5; 11 nucleotides line up with TRBD1. The J call may be wrong; the DNA end is better matched by TRBJ2-7. This CDR3 has 15 residues. The V gene's germline CDR1 is MNHEY and CDR2 SMNVEV (reference sequence). The CDR3 coding sequence is TGTGCCAGCAGTTACGGGACAGGGGGGACCTACGAGCAGTACTTC. This encodes CASSYGTGGTYEQYF.

This sequence joins TRBV7-9 and TRBJ1-3; D is possibly TRBD1 (6 bases). Germline loops: CDR1 SEHNR, CDR2 FQNEAQ (reference sequence). This CDR3 has 16 amino acids. V lost 0 bases, J lost 0 bases, and 9 bases lay in between. The CDR3, as DNA: TGTGCCAGCAGCTTAGCGACGGACAGCTCTGGAAACACCATATATTTT. It codes for CASSLATDSSGNTIYF.

V is TRBV28 and J is TRBJ2-3, with D possibly TRBD1 on 5 matching bases. V was shortened by 1 base and J by 1 base, with 12 bases between the two germline ends. The CDR3 runs 16 residues. The V gene's germline CDR1 is MDHEN and CDR2 SYDVKM. CDR3 sequence (DNA): TGTGCCAGCAGTTTATCTTACAGGCTGCGCACAGATACGCAGTATTTT. Residues: CASSLSYRLRTDTQYF.

The V call is TRBV29-1, the J call TRBJ1-2, with D possibly being TRBD1 (5 bases). Per the germline V gene, CDR1 is SQVTM and CDR2 is ANQGSEA. Trimming removed 7 bases at V and 8 bases at J, with 17 bases between. CDR3 size: 12 residues. CDR3 residues: CSAVHRPRGYTF. CDR3 nucleotides: TGCAGCGCTGTTCACAGGCCACGGGGCTACACCTTC.

This chain joins TRBV4-1 and TRBJ1-3; 8 bases are shared with TRBD1. CDR3 length equals 17 residues. In germline, CDR1 is MGHRA, CDR2 YSYEKL. J gave up 1 base and V 4 bases, and 9 bases lay outside the gene matches. CDR3: CASSRFPRGRSGNTIYF. CDR3 nucleotide sequence: TGCGCCAGCAGCCGATTTCCCAGGGGGCGGTCTGGAAACACCATATATTTT.

The CDR3 DNA is TGTGCCAGCAGCTTATCCGGGGTGGGCACAGATACGCAGTATTTT. Protein: CASSLSGVGTDTQYF. The chain carries TRBV7-2 and TRBJ2-3, with a possible D match to TRBD2 (5 bases). The CDR3 is 15 residues long. With 2 bases removed from V and 1 base from J, the gap between germline ends came to 10 bases. Germline V gene lookup returns CDR1 SGHTA and CDR2 FQGNSA.

This clone was seen more than once but under ten times. This chain uses TRBV29-1 with TRBJ2-7; 9 bases match TRBD1. CDR1 and CDR2 from the germline V gene are SQVTM and ANQGSEA. The V gene end was trimmed by 5 bases and the J gene end by 0 bases; junction bases not matched to a gene: 14. The CDR3 is 17 residues long. In DNA, the CDR3 is TGCAGCGTTCCGGGACAGGGATGGCGGGAGCGCTCCTACGAGCAGTACTTC. It codes for CSVPGQGWRERSYEQYF.

The chain recombines TRBV27 with TRBJ1-1; 8 bases fit TRBD1. Germline CDR1 MNHEY, CDR2 SMNVEV (reference sequence). The ends lost 8 bases at V and 5 bases at J; junction bases unmatched: 4. The CDR3 spans 12 residues. CDR3 amino acids: CASGRQGTEAFF. CDR3 nucleotides: TGTGCCAGCGGAAGACAGGGGACTGAAGCTTTCTTT.

This rearrangement joins TRBV6-1 to TRBJ2-7; TRBD1 agrees at 11 bases. Germline loops: CDR1 MNHNS, CDR2 SASEGT. J gave up 3 bases and V 6 bases, and 4 bases lay outside the gene matches. The CDR3 has 14 residues. The DNA of the CDR3 is TGTGCCAGCAGGTCGGGACAGGGGGTCTACGAGCAGTACTTC. Encoded protein: CASRSGQGVYEQYF.